The present T cell receptor beta chain was sequenced within a study of early T cells in non-severe SARS-CoV-2 infection. Across the study: The input, bulk RNA from unsorted whole blood, was sequenced, and chains were unpaired.

Individual cDNA molecules received unique molecular identifiers during library preparation. TCRdb re-called the 5' RACE reads through MiXCR, storing one row per CDR3 protein. The table shows 29,000 or so distinct CDR3 sequences, with 5% occurring only once. The study, taken as a whole, reports: The study's VDJdb matching favored anti-spike CD8 responses and missed private and CD4 specificities.

With respect to this clonotype: No antigen is known for it.

This CDR3 has 17 residues. CDR1 MNHEY and CDR2 SVGAGI come from the germline V gene. V lost 6 bases to trimming and J lost 2 bases, with 22 bases between them. Sequencing used whole blood. The genes are TRBV6-5 and TRBJ1-2; no clear D gene. The receptor was isolated from an adult who was a healthcare worker with PCR-confirmed SARS-CoV-2 infection or an uninfected control (not recorded which). The DNA of the CDR3 is TGTGCCAGCAGCTACAACCCCCTGGACGGACTCAACTATGGCTACACCTTC. Amino acids: CASSYNPLDGLNYGYTF.